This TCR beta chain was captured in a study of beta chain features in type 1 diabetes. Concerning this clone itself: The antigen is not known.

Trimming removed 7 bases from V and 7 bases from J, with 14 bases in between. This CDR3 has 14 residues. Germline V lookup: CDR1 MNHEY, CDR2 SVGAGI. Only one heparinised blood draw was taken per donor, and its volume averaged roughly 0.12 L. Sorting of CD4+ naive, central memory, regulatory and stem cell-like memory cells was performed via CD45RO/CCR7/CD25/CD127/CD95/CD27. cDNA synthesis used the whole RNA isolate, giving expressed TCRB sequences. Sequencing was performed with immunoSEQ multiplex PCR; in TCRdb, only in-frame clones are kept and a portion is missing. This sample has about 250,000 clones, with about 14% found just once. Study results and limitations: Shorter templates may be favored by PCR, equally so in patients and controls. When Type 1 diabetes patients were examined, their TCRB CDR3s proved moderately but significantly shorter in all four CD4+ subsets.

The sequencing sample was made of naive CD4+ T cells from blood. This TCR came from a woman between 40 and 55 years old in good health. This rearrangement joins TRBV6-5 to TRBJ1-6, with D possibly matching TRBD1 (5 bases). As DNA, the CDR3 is TGTGCCAGCAAGAAACAGGCCTCAAATTCACCCCTCCACTTT. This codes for CASKKQASNSPLHF.